The clone carrying this T cell receptor beta chain was found many times. Its cognate antigen is unknown. The individuals who served as donors were healthy Caucasians living in Russia, aged about 6 to 95. The study isolated at least 7 million PBMCs from each sample. Together with a sample-barcoded 5' primer, a J-beta primer mix was included in a second PCR lasting about 6 to 11 cycles. TCRdb reprocessed the 5' RACE reads via MiXCR and lists one record per CDR3 protein. Among over 300,000 distinct CDR3 sequences listed, approximately 52% were seen once. The source of the sample is a study of blood T cells in healthy people across ages. Notes on the study in general: TCR beta diversity, measured per million T cells, fell in a roughly linear way with age.

V shed 3 bases and J 10 bases; nucleotides not matched to a gene: 10. Germline assignment: CDR1 DFQATT and CDR2 SNEGSKA (reference sequence). This CDR3 is 14 amino acids long. This TCR was sampled from a man aged 55-75 years in good health. The source material was blood. The V gene is TRBV20-1, the J gene TRBJ2-5; 11 bases are shared with TRBD2. The CDR3 nucleotides are TGCAGTGCTAGGGATACTAGCGGGGGACCCCACCAGTACTTC. Translation gives CSARDTSGGPHQYF.